The source of this T cell receptor beta chain is a study of OX40 agonist ivuxolimab in advanced cancers. Study context: Prior anti-PD-1, anti-PD-L1 or anti-CTLA-4 therapy did not bar entry, and about 40% had some. Points from the study as a whole: The study observed clonal expansion of CD4+ and CD8+ blood T cells by week 6 at 0.1 to 3.0 mg/kg.

In the case of this clone: What it recognizes is unknown.

TCRdb keeps only in-frame clones here, not all; method: immunoSEQ multiplex PCR. The sample contains around 70,000 clones, roughly four fifths of which appear only once. This CDR3 is 14 amino acids long. Deletions cut 3 bases from V and 8 bases from J, with 14 bases between. Germline V gene lookup returns CDR1 PRHDT and CDR2 FYEKMQ (reference sequence). People who had autoimmune disease history or systemic immunosuppression were excluded. The chain has TRBV13 and TRBJ2-1, with D possibly matching TRBD2 (6 bases). The source is an adult with an advanced solid tumor such as melanoma, head and neck, liver or kidney cancer. Sequenced material: CD4+ or CD8+ T cells sorted from blood, taken in a trial of the OX40 agonist ivuxolimab. The CDR3: CASSFGGVVYEQFF. The CDR3 region has the DNA TGTGCCAGCAGCTTTGGCGGGGTAGTATATGAGCAGTTCTTC.